This entry is about one T cell receptor (beta chain). Its cognate antigen is unknown. These data come from a study of T cells in localized non-small cell lung cancer. Notes on the study in general: Longer survival (overall) was linked to higher T cell density in blood. For the top 100 tumor clones, a median about 50 also appeared in adjacent lung.

V dropped 7 bases and J dropped 4 bases, with 11 bases sitting between them. Germline V gives CDR1 SGHKS, CDR2 YYEKEE (reference sequence). This CDR3 spans 12 amino acids. Repertoires were generated with immunoSEQ multiplex PCR, while TCRdb's copy carries only in-frame clones and drops some. The data hold tens of thousands of clones, with 92% observed a single time. This material consisted of peripheral blood mononuclear cells, taken before any cancer treatment. The V and J genes are TRBV5-5 and TRBJ1-2, with D maybe TRBD1 (5 bases). The clonotype comes from a woman aged 35 to 75 with stage III lung adenocarcinoma. CDR3 in amino acids: CASARGTYGYTF. The CDR3 region has the DNA TGTGCCAGCGCAAGGGGTACCTATGGCTACACCTTC.